A single sample gave rise to the 14 T cell receptor beta chains below, sequenced in a study of neurological immune-mediated disorders. Via MiXCR, TCRdb re-called the 5' RACE reads, giving one row per CDR3 protein. The data show around 60,000 distinct CDR3 sequences, about 3.7% seen once. The sequenced sample consisted of PBMCs. These receptors all come from a woman aged 55-70 years with multiple sclerosis.

At least ten counts were recorded for this clonotype. This chain joins TRBV19 and TRBJ1-6; 9 positions match TRBD1. V dropped 3 bases and J dropped 7; count of bases not matched to a gene: 4. The CDR3 runs 15 residues. The V gene's germline CDR1 is LNHDA and CDR2 SQIVND (reference sequence). CDR3 sequence: CASSIGQGRNSPLHF. CDR3 coding DNA: TGTGCCAGTAGTATTGGACAGGGGAGGAATTCACCCCTCCACTTT.

The rearrangement links TRBV9 to TRBJ2-3; 10 bases match TRBD2. In germline, CDR1 is SGDLS, CDR2 YYNGEE. After removal of 0 bases from V and 4 bases from J, the junction contained 8 bases not matched to a gene. The CDR3 runs to 17 residues. The CDR3 region has the DNA TGTGCCAGCAGCGTAGAAGGGTCTAGCGGGAGATCAGATACGCAGTATTTT. Protein product: CASSVEGSSGRSDTQYF.

This clonotype has at least ten counts. The chain carries TRBV7-2 and TRBJ1-2; a weak D match, TRBD1 (5 bases). Trimming stripped 5 bases from V and 4 bases from J, with 20 bases between. The CDR3 sequence is 16 residues long. Germline CDR1 and CDR2: SGHTA and FQGNSA. Written as DNA, the CDR3 is TGTGCCAGCAGCCTAGGGACGGAATTCGGGGGCTATGGCTACACCTTC. Protein product: CASSLGTEFGGYGYTF. Full variable domain (rest looked up from reference TRBV7-2 and TRBJ1-2): GAGVSQSPSNKVTEKGKDVELRCDPISGHTALYWYRQSLGQGLEFLIYFQGNSAPDKSGLPSDRFSAERTGGSVSTLTIQRTQQEDSAVYLCASSLGTEFGGYGYTFGSGTRLTVV.

This clonotype was observed at least ten times. The chain carries TRBV20-1 and TRBJ2-3, with no clear D. The germline V gene encodes CDR1 DFQATT and CDR2 SNEGSKA (reference sequence). The CDR3 runs to 11 residues. With 6 bases removed from V and 5 bases from J, the gap between germline ends came to 9 bases. The CDR3 sequence: CSARREDTQYF. The CDR3 coding sequence is TGCAGTGCCAGACGCGAAGATACGCAGTATTTT.

In its sample, this clonotype was seen many times. The gene calls are TRBV7-2 and TRBJ1-6, with D unresolved. Trimming left V 2 bases short and J 10 bases short, with 3 bases between. Germline CDR1 reads SGHTA; CDR2 reads FQGNSA. The CDR3 is made up of 11 amino acids. The CDR3 here is CASSLNSPLHF. CDR3 coding DNA: TGTGCCAGCAGCTTAAACTCACCCCTCCACTTT.

This clonotype was seen at least ten times. CDR3: CASSITGNSPLHF. Here the CDR3 DNA reads TGCGCCAGCAGCATAACAGGGAATTCACCCCTCCACTTT. This chain links TRBV5-1 with TRBJ1-6; weak D call: TRBD1 (6 bases). Germline V CDR1 and CDR2: SGHRS, YFSETQ. The ends were cut back, 4 bases at V and 7 bases at J, with 9 bases in the middle. There are 13 residues in the CDR3. The full variable domain, rest sourced from reference TRBV5-1 and TRBJ1-6, is KAGVTQTPRYLIKTRGQQVTLSCSPISGHRSVSWYQQTPGQGLQFLFEYFSETQRNKGNFPGRFSGRQFSNSRSEMNVSTLELGDSALYLCASSITGNSPLHFGNGTRLTVT.

The V call is TRBV12-3 or TRBV12-4, the J call TRBJ1-2; possibly TRBD1 for D (6 bases). The V end was cut by 6 bases, the J end by 5 bases, with 10 bases between. The CDR3 sequence is 12 residues long. The CDR3 coding sequence is TGTGCCAGCAGCAGGACAGATTATGGCTACACCTTC. This codes for CASSRTDYGYTF.

The chain is built from TRBV3-1 and TRBJ2-5; 9 nucleotides align to TRBD2. This CDR3 is 16 amino acids long. Trimming removed 4 bases from V and 2 bases from J; junction bases left unmatched: 8. Germline CDR1 and CDR2: LGHDT and YNNKEL (reference sequence). For the CDR3, the DNA is TGTGCCAGCAGCCGCATTCTCCTAGCGGGGCAAGAGACCCAGTACTTC. This sequence encodes CASSRILLAGQETQYF.

This clonotype was detected ten times or more. This chain links TRBV5-1 with TRBJ2-5; perhaps TRBD2 as D (6 bases). The ends were cut back, 3 bases at V and 2 bases at J, with 11 bases in the middle. This CDR3 is 14 amino acids long. Germline V lookup: CDR1 SGHRS, CDR2 YFSETQ. CDR3 nucleotides: TGCGCCAGCAGCTCGGCGGGGTCACAAGAGACCCAGTACTTC. It translates to CASSSAGSQETQYF.

The CDR3 DNA sequence: TGTGCCAGCAGCAAGGGGACAGGGGGCTCCGGGGAGCTGTTTTTT. This codes for CASSKGTGGSGELFF. The chain joins TRBV7-3 to TRBJ2-2; 12 bases map to TRBD1. Per the germline V gene, CDR1 is SGHTA and CDR2 is FQGTGA. With 5 bases clipped from V and 6 bases from J, the junction kept 4 bases outside the gene matches. This CDR3 has 15 amino acids.

At least ten counts were recorded for this clonotype. The chain carries TRBV9 and TRBJ2-7; 9 nucleotides align to TRBD2. The CDR3 extends over 14 amino acids. From germline, CDR1 is SGDLS and CDR2 YYNGEE. The V segment lost 3 bases and the J segment 4 bases; nucleotides outside the gene matches: 5. The CDR3 DNA is TGTGCCAGCAGCGCTAGCGGGGACCCTTACGAGCAGTACTTC. Its protein product is CASSASGDPYEQYF.

Ten or more counts support this clonotype. V is TRBV4-3 and J is TRBJ1-4; TRBD1 might be the D (6 bases). Germline values: CDR1 LGHNA, CDR2 YSLEER. The V gene lost 2 bases and the J gene lost 7 bases, with 11 bases spanning the gap. The CDR3 covers 14 residues. In nucleotides, the CDR3 is TGCGCCAGCAGCCAATGGGGGGCAGGTGAAAAACTGTTTTTT. Amino acids: CASSQWGAGEKLFF.

Many counts were recorded for this clonotype. The rearrangement uses TRBV4-1 and TRBJ1-1; no definite D call. Germline CDR1 is MGHRA and CDR2 is YSYEKL. This CDR3 spans 15 amino acids. Trimming left V 4 bases short and J 6 bases short, with 18 bases between. The CDR3 bases are TGCGCCAGCAGCCTAAGGGCAGGAATAGATTCTGAAGCTTTCTTT. Protein: CASSLRAGIDSEAFF.

This clonotype came up many times. This chain uses TRBV29-1 with TRBJ1-2, with TRBD1 as a possible D gene (5 bases). The V end was cut by 2 bases, the J end by 4 bases, with 14 bases between. Germline V gene sequence: CDR1 SQVTM, CDR2 ANQGSEA. There are 14 residues in the CDR3. The CDR3: CSVEPAGFGYGYTF. CDR3 DNA: TGCAGCGTTGAACCGGCAGGGTTTGGCTATGGCTACACCTTC. Supplemented by reference TRBV29-1 and TRBJ1-2, the full variable domain reads SAVISQKPSRDICQRGTSLTIQCQVDSQVTMMFWYRQQPGQSLTLIATANQGSEATYESGFVIDKFPISRPNLTFSTLTVSNMSPEDSSIYLCSVEPAGFGYGYTFGSGTRLTVV.